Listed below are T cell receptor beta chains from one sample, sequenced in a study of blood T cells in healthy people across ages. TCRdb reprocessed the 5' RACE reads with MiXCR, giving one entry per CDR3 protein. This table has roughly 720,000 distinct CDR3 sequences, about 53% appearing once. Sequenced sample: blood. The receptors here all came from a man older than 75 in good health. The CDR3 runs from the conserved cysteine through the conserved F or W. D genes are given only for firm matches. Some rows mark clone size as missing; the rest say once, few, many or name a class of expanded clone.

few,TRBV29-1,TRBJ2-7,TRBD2,CSVAPLMGGPQYEQYF,TGCAGCGTTGCCCCCTTAATGGGAGGGCCTCAGTACGAGCAGTACTTC
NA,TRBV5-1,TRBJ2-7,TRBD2,CASSWAASGSTEQYF,TGCGCCAGCAGCTGGGCCGCTAGCGGGAGCACCGAGCAGTACTTC
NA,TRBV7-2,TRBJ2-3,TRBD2,CASSKRTSGHTQYF,TGTGCCAGCAGCAAGAGGACTAGCGGGCATACGCAGTATTTT
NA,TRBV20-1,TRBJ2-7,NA,CSARLISYEQYF,TGCAGTGCCAGACTGATTTCCTACGAGCAGTACTTC
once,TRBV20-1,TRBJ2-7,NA,CSARRGGNTYEQYF,TGCAGTGCTAGGAGGGGGGGTAATACCTACGAGCAGTACTTC
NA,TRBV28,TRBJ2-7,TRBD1,CATDRDRGHEQYF,TGTGCCACCGACCGGGACAGGGGCCACGAGCAGTACTTC
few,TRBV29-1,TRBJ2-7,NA,CSGHTGNEQYF,TGCAGCGGTCACACGGGGAACGAGCAGTACTTC
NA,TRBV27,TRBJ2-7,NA,CASSFPGGRHEQYF,TGTGCCAGCAGTTTCCCTGGGGGGAGGCACGAGCAGTACTTC
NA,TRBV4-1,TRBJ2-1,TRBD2,CASSPTAGPGGLYNEQFF,TGCGCCAGCAGCCCGACAGCGGGACCCGGAGGTTTGTACAATGAGCAGTTCTTC
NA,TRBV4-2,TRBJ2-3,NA,CASSQDEGSSDTQYF,TGTGCCAGCAGCCAAGATGAGGGGTCCTCAGATACGCAGTATTTT
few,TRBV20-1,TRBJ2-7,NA,CSARKRGFSYEQYF,TGCAGTGCTAGAAAGAGGGGTTTCTCCTACGAGCAGTACTTC
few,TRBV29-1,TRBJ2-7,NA,CSVGDGGHEQYF,TGCAGCGTCGGAGATGGGGGCCACGAGCAGTACTTC
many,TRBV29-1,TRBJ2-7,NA,CSVEGGEAYEQYF,TGCAGCGTTGAAGGGGGTGAGGCCTACGAGCAGTACTTC
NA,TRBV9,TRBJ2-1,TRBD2,CASSDSGRYYNEQFF,TGTGCCAGCAGCGATAGCGGGAGGTACTACAATGAGCAGTTCTTC